This T cell receptor (beta chain) was sequenced in a study of identical twins' blood T cells. About the research overall: Approximately twelve libraries, six alpha and six beta, gave roughly 51 million reads. Study findings and constraints: Each donor's most abundant TCRbeta clonotypes shared more CDR3 sequences with her twin than unrelated donors. Shared environment remains a possible cause of twin similarity.

The CDR3 sequence is 16 residues long. From germline, CDR1 is MGHRA and CDR2 YSYEKL. The V and J ends lost 1 base and 2 bases, in that order; junction bases with no gene match: 7. Libraries were made from RNA as TCR cDNA, using a modified protocol. One entry per CDR3 protein results from TCRdb running MiXCR on the 5' RACE reads. Of 400,000 or so distinct CDR3 sequences in the sample, over 25% were seen once. Remarks on this clonotype: The antigen is unknown.

The sequence was obtained from a woman aged 18 to 55 in good health. The genes are TRBV4-1 and TRBJ1-2, with 7 nucleotides matching TRBD1. Sequenced: PBMCs. The CDR3 DNA sequence: TGCGCCAGCAGCCAAGTGTTCGGACAGGCGAACTATGGCTACACCTTC. Amino acid sequence: CASSQVFGQANYGYTF.